Below, 26 T cell receptor beta chains from the same sample are listed, as sequenced in a study of blood T cell repertoires in COVID-19. The assay was immunoSEQ multiplex PCR, and TCRdb's table has in-frame clones only and misses some. The table records 200,000 to 300,000 clones, 88% of them present only once. Sample: PBMCs or T cells enriched from blood (not recorded which). The receptors originated from a woman in her 40s with acute COVID-19.

The chain uses TRBV7-9 and TRBJ2-1; no reliable D call. CDR1 is SEHNR and CDR2 is FQNEAQ in the germline V gene (reference sequence). The CDR3 is 15 residues long. V was trimmed by 0 bases and J by 0 bases, leaving 6 bases between them. The CDR3 loop reads CASSLALSSYNEQFF. CDR3 in DNA: TGTGCCAGCAGCTTAGCGTTGAGCTCCTACAATGAGCAGTTCTTC.

The rearrangement uses TRBV27 and TRBJ1-5; D remains ambiguous. The CDR3 is 14 amino acids. Germline V gene sequence: CDR1 MNHEY, CDR2 SMNVEV (reference sequence). Trimming took off 1 base at V and 2 bases at J, with 6 bases between the two ends. The CDR3 DNA follows: TGTGCCAGCAGTTTATTTGGAGGCAATCAGCCCCAGCATTTT. Translation gives CASSLFGGNQPQHF.

The chain joins TRBV6-5 to TRBJ1-1; TRBD1 matches 8 bases. The CDR3 is 14 residues long. Germline V gives CDR1 MNHEY, CDR2 SVGAGI. The V gene end was trimmed by 6 bases and the J gene end by 5 bases; junction bases not matched to a gene: 8. CDR3 residues: CASSTRTGWTEAFF. CDR3 nucleotide sequence: TGTGCCAGCAGCACCCGGACAGGGTGGACTGAAGCTTTCTTT.

V is TRBV7-9 and J is TRBJ2-5, with 8 nucleotides matching TRBD1. V shed 4 bases, J shed 4 bases, and the junction held 8 bases outside the gene matches. The CDR3 has 15 residues. CDR1 is SEHNR, CDR2 FQNEAQ, per germline (reference sequence). The CDR3 region is CASSYWTGSGETQYF. The CDR3, as DNA: TGTGCCAGCAGCTACTGGACAGGGTCGGGAGAGACCCAGTACTTC.

CDR3 amino acids: CASSRQVSGANVLTF. CDR3 DNA: TGTGCCAGCAGCAGACAGGTGTCTGGGGCCAACGTCCTGACTTTC. V gene TRBV9 combines with J gene TRBJ2-6; D perhaps matches TRBD1 (6 bases). The CDR3 contains 15 residues. V lost 4 bases and J 1 base, leaving 9 bases between the germline ends. The germline V gene encodes CDR1 SGDLS and CDR2 YYNGEE.

This clone has a handful of counts. The V gene is TRBV7-2, the J gene TRBJ2-2; D is possibly TRBD2 (6 bases). Trimming stripped 3 bases from V and 5 bases from J, with 13 bases between. The CDR3 is 15 residues long. The germline V gene encodes CDR1 SGHTA and CDR2 FQGNSA. In nucleotides, the CDR3 is TGTGCCAGCAGCTTCGGGGGTAGCATTACCGGGGAGCTGTTTTTT. Residues: CASSFGGSITGELFF.

The J gene is TRBJ1-1, the V gene TRBV3-1 (or the pseudogene TRBV3-2); D gene ambiguous. Germline assignment: CDR1 LGHDT and CDR2 YNNKEL (reference sequence). The CDR3 extends over 15 amino acids. Trimming removed 0 bases at V and 7 bases at J, with 15 bases between. CDR3 DNA: TGTGCCAGCAGCCAAGATCCGGAGACGGAGATTGAAGCTTTCTTT. Its translation is CASSQDPETEIEAFF.

The chain has TRBV29-1 and TRBJ2-1; TRBD2 matches 7 bases. Germline V gene data show CDR1 as SQVTM and CDR2 as ANQGSEA. With V trimmed by 7 bases and J by 2 bases, 8 bases remained unmatched. This CDR3 spans 14 amino acids. CDR3 DNA: TGCAGCGCACTCACGGGGAGGGCCTACAATGAGCAGTTCTTC. Translation: CSALTGRAYNEQFF.

This chain links TRBV3-1 (or the pseudogene TRBV3-2) with TRBJ2-7; 7 bases map to TRBD2. J lost 6 bases, V lost 1 base, and 0 bases had no gene match. Germline V CDR1 and CDR2: LGHDT, YNNKEL (reference sequence). There are 12 residues in the CDR3. The CDR3 DNA is TGTGCCAGCAGCCAAGCGGGGGGCGAGCAGTACGTC. It specifies CASSQAGGEQYV.

This CDR3 reads CASSVEVAGKTTQYF. DNA of the CDR3: TGTGCCAGCAGCGTAGAAGTAGCGGGAAAAACTACGCAGTATTTT. The chain couples TRBV9 to TRBJ2-3; 8 bases map to TRBD2. CDR3 length equals 15 residues. The ends lost 0 bases at V and 8 bases at J; junction bases unmatched: 8. Germline V gene sequence: CDR1 SGDLS, CDR2 YYNGEE.

The chain links TRBV4-3 to TRBJ2-4, with D maybe TRBD2 (6 bases). V was shortened by 3 bases and J by 6 bases, with 12 bases between the two germline ends. This CDR3 is 14 amino acids long. The germline gives CDR1 LGHNA, CDR2 YSLEER. The CDR3 loop reads CASSHETSPNIQYF. In nucleotides, the CDR3 is TGCGCCAGCAGCCATGAGACTAGTCCAAACATTCAGTACTTC.

This chain joins TRBV12-3 or TRBV12-4 and TRBJ1-2; D is ambiguous. The CDR3 sequence is 11 residues long. Trimming took 6 bases from V and 4 from J, leaving 6 bases between them. The CDR3 nucleotides read TGTGCCAGCAGCACGAGCTATGGCTACACCTTC. Amino acid sequence: CASSTSYGYTF.

J is TRBJ1-2 and V is TRBV9; a possible D gene is TRBD1 (6 bases). The CDR3 length is 13 residues. Germline CDR1 is SGDLS and CDR2 is YYNGEE. V was trimmed by 0 bases and J by 8 bases, leaving 11 bases between them. Written as DNA, the CDR3 is TGTGCCAGCAGCGTAGTCTCAGGGGACGGCTACACCTTC. Its translation: CASSVVSGDGYTF.

This clone was counted only a few times. The gene calls are TRBV18 and TRBJ1-2; 8 bases fit TRBD1. The length of the CDR3 is 13 residues. V gave up 4 bases and J gave up 7 bases; unmatched junction bases: 5. Looked up from germline, CDR1 is KGHSH and CDR2 is LQKENI. CDR3 sequence: CASSLGQGSGYTF. CDR3 coding DNA: TGTGCCAGCTCACTCGGACAGGGAAGTGGCTACACCTTC.

The genes are TRBV11-2 and TRBJ2-7; TRBD1 might be the D (5 bases). Germline V lookup: CDR1 SGHAT, CDR2 FQNNGV. The germline V and J ends were trimmed by 1 base and 0 bases, with 7 bases remaining between them. The CDR3 contains 14 residues. The CDR3 nucleotides read TGTGCCAGCAGCTTAGGGGGCAGCTCCTACGAGCAGTACGTC. This encodes CASSLGGSSYEQYV.

This clone showed up just once. The chain has TRBV15 and TRBJ1-4; D is ambiguous. Germline V gives CDR1 LNHNV, CDR2 YYDKDF (reference sequence). Trimming stripped 4 bases from V and 8 bases from J, with 11 bases between. This CDR3 has 13 residues. CDR3 bases: TGTGCCACCAGCACCCCGGGAAAAGAAAAACTGTTTTTT. Its protein product is CATSTPGKEKLFF.

The CDR3 protein is CASSSRLASAYNEQFF. CDR3 nucleotides: TGTGCCAGCAGCTCCCGACTAGCGTCAGCCTACAATGAGCAGTTCTTC. The chain employs TRBV5-4 and TRBJ2-1; 8 bases line up with TRBD2. J was trimmed by 2 bases and V by 3 bases; bases with no gene match: 7. The CDR3 is made up of 16 amino acids. CDR1 is SGHNT, CDR2 YYREEE, per germline (reference sequence).

The chain employs TRBV11-2 and TRBJ2-7, with TRBD1 as a possible D gene (5 bases). Trimming removed 0 bases at V and 3 bases at J, with 12 bases between. In germline, CDR1 is SGHAT, CDR2 FQNNGV. This CDR3 comprises 15 residues. CDR3 protein: CASSLDPWGNYEQYV. CDR3 nucleotides: TGTGCCAGCAGCTTAGATCCCTGGGGCAACTACGAGCAGTACGTC.

The chain links TRBV3-1 (or the pseudogene TRBV3-2) to TRBJ1-5; 7 bases are shared with TRBD1. CDR3 size: 17 residues. Germline values: CDR1 LGHDT, CDR2 YNNKEL (reference sequence). V lost 3 bases, J lost 0 bases, and 8 bases stayed unmatched. The CDR3 bases are TGTGCCAGCAGCCAGGGACAGAAGGGCCATAGCAATCAGCCCCAGCATTTT. This sequence encodes CASSQGQKGHSNQPQHF.

The genes are TRBV7-9 and TRBJ1-1; possible D gene TRBD1, 6 bases. CDR3 size: 15 residues. Germline V CDR1 and CDR2: SEHNR, FQNEAQ (reference sequence). Between the trimmed V and J ends, which lost 0 bases and 0 bases, there was a span of 8 bases. CDR3 nucleotide sequence: TGTGCCAGCAGCTTAGCAACAGGGTTGAACACTGAAGCTTTCTTT. Residues: CASSLATGLNTEAFF.

The chain employs TRBV5-6 and TRBJ2-3; TRBD2 matches at 9 bases. Per the germline V gene, CDR1 is SGHDT and CDR2 is YYEEEE. This CDR3 comprises 17 residues. V lost 4 bases, J lost 0 bases, and 9 bases stayed unmatched. This chain's CDR3 is CASSDSGLAISTDTQYF. The CDR3 bases are TGTGCCAGCAGCGACAGTGGACTAGCGATTAGCACAGATACGCAGTATTTT.

The chain carries TRBV5-8 and TRBJ2-5, with 8 bases matching TRBD1. This CDR3 region has 14 residues. The V and J ends lost 4 bases and 2 bases, in that order; junction bases with no gene match: 4. Germline V gene lookup returns CDR1 SGHTS and CDR2 YDEGEE. The CDR3 sequence is CASSQRQGQETQYF. CDR3 in DNA: TGTGCCAGCAGCCAAAGACAGGGGCAAGAGACCCAGTACTTC.

This clone was observed a handful of times. J is TRBJ1-1 and V is TRBV5-1; 8 bases match TRBD1. Germline loops: CDR1 SGHRS, CDR2 YFSETQ. This CDR3 contains 14 residues. Trimming took 6 bases from V and 6 from J; bases not matched to a gene: 10. CDR3 sequence reads: CASTVDRAVAEAFF. The CDR3, as DNA: TGCGCCAGCACCGTGGACAGGGCAGTGGCTGAAGCTTTCTTT.

V and J are TRBV11-2 and TRBJ1-2, with 7 bases that match TRBD1. The V gene end was trimmed by 3 bases and the J gene end by 5 bases; junction bases not matched to a gene: 6. Germline V gives CDR1 SGHAT, CDR2 FQNNGV. The CDR3 contains 14 residues. In nucleotides, the CDR3 is TGTGCCAGCAGCTTCCGGGACAGCCCGTATGGCTACACCTTC. Translation: CASSFRDSPYGYTF.

The chain employs TRBV5-4 and TRBJ1-1; D gene unclear. The CDR3 contains 14 residues. Trimming cost V 4 bases and J 0 bases, with 10 bases left between them. Germline CDR1 SGHNT, CDR2 YYREEE (reference sequence). This CDR3 is CASSPQRMNTEAFF. As DNA, the CDR3 is TGTGCCAGCAGCCCTCAGAGGATGAACACTGAAGCTTTCTTT.

The rearrangement joins TRBV21-1 to TRBJ1-3; the listed D gene, TRBD1, was not tested against the DNA. TRBV21-1 is designated a pseudogene. CDR3 length: 15 residues. The CDR3 nucleotides read TGTGCCAGCAGCAAAGGCCGCCAGACTGGAAACACCATATATTTT. It encodes CASSKGRQTGNTIYF.